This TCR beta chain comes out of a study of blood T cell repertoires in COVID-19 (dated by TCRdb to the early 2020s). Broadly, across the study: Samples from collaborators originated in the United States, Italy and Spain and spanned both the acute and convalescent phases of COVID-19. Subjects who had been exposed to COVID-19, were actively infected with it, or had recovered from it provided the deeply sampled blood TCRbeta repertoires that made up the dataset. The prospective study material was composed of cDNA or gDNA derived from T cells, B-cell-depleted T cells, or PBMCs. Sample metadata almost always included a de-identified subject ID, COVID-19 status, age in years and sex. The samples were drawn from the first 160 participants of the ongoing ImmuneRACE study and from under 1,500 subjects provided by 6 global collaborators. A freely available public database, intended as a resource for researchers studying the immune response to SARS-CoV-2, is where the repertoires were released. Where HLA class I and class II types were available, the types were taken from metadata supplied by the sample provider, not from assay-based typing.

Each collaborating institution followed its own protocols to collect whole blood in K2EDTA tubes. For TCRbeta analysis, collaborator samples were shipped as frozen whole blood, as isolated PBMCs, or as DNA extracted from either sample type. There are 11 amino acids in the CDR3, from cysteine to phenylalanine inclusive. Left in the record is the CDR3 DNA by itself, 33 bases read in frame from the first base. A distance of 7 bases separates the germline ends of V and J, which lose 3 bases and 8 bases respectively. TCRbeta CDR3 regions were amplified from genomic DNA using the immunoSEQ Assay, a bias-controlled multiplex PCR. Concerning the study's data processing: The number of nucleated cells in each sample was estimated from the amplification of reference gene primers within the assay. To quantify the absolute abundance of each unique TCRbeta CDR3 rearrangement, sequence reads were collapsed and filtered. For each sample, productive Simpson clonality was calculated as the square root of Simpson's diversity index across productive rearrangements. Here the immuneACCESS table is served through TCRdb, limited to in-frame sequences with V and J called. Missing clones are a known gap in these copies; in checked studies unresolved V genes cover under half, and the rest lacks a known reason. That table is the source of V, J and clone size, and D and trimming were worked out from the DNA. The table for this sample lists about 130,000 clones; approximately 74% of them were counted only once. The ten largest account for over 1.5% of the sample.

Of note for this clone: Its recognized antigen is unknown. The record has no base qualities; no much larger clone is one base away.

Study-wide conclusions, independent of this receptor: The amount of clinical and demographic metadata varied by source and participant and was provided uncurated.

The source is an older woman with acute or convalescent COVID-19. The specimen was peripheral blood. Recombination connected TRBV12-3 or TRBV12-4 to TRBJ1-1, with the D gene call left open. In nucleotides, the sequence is TGTGCCAGCAGTTTGTCATCAGAAGCTTTCTTT. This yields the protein CASSLSSEAFF.